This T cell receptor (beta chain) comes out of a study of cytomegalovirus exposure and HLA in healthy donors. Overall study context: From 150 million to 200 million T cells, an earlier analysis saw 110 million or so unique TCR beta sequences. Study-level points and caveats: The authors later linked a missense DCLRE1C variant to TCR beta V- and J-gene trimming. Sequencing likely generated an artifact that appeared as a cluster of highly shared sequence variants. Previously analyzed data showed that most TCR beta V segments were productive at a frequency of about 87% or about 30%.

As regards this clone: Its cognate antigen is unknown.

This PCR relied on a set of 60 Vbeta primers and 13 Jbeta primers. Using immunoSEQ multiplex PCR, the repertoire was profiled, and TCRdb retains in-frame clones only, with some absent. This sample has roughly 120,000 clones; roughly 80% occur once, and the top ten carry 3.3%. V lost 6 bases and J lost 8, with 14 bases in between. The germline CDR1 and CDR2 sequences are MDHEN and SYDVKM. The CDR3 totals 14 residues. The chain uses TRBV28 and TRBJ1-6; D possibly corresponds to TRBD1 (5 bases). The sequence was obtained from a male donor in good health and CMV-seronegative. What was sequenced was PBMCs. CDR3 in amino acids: CASSGGVGYSPLHF. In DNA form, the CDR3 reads TGTGCCAGCAGCGGGGGTGTAGGATATTCACCCCTCCACTTT.